This TCR beta chain is drawn from a study of blood T cells in healthy people across ages. Then a second PCR, running roughly 7 to 11 cycles, was carried out with a sample-barcoded 5' primer and a J-beta primer mix. TCRdb passed the 5' RACE reads through MiXCR, listing each CDR3 protein once. The data contain roughly 1.5 million distinct CDR3 sequences, less than 45% of them singletons. As concerns this clonotype: One end of the junction fails to match germline, which may point to a read error.

Per sample, extraction of total RNA gave at least 6 micrograms in every case. This TCR came from a woman under 30 in good health. The sample consisted of blood.

CDR3: CSVEGGTPGCTF. The CDR3 DNA follows: TGCAGCGTTGAAGGGGGGACCCCCGGCTGCACCTTC. This chain uses TRBV29-1 with TRBJ1-2; possibly TRBD1 for D (5 bases). Per germline, CDR1 SQVTM and CDR2 ANQGSEA. The CDR3 sequence is 12 residues long.